These T cell receptor beta chains were read from a single sample in a study of CD8 T cells in ankylosing spondylitis. TCRdb re-derived calls from the 5' RACE reads in MiXCR, one entry per CDR3 protein. The repertoire consists of fewer than 400,000 distinct CDR3 sequences, with over 12% occurring once and the leading ten covering around 0.99%. What was sequenced was blood, either unsorted or a sorted T cell fraction (not recorded which). The receptors were gathered from a male donor with ankylosing spondylitis or in good health (not recorded which). CDR3s include the opening cysteine and the closing phenylalanine or tryptophan. Each record gives: clone size, D gene, V gene, J gene, CDR3 DNA, CDR3 protein. The D gene is left open where the match is weak. Size is omitted from some rows. Given values are once, few, many or a class for expanded clones.

>NA|TRBD1|TRBV3-1|TRBJ2-3
TGTGCCAGCAGCCGGGTTGGACAGGGGCCAGATACGCAGTATTTT
CASSRVGQGPDTQYF
>many|TRBD1|TRBV6-5|TRBJ1-5
TGTGCCAGCAGTTACTCTAACAGGGACAGGGACTATCAGCCCCAGCATTTT
CASSYSNRDRDYQPQHF
>NA|NA|TRBV7-2|TRBJ2-3
TGTGCCAGCAGCTTTCCGTTCACGCCCACAGATACGCAGTATTTT
CASSFPFTPTDTQYF
>few|TRBD1|TRBV29-1|TRBJ2-3
TGCAGCGTTCTTGGACAGGGGCCCAGCACAGATACGCAGTATTTT
CSVLGQGPSTDTQYF
>NA|TRBD1|TRBV7-6|TRBJ2-2
TGTGCCAGCAACTCCTGGGACAGAGGCGGGGAGCTGTTTTTT
CASNSWDRGGELFF
>few|NA|TRBV12-3/TRBV12-4|TRBJ1-2
TGTGCCAGCAGCGTTGCCGGGTTTCAGTACTATGGCTACACCTTC
CASSVAGFQYYGYTF
>NA|TRBD2|TRBV12-3/TRBV12-4|TRBJ2-1
TGTGCCAGCAGCCCGACTAGCGGGGCACTATCCTACAATGAGCAGTTCTTC
CASSPTSGALSYNEQFF
>many|NA|TRBV10-3|TRBJ2-1
TGTGCCTCCGCATCTACGGGGATCAATGAGCAGTTCTTC
CASASTGINEQFF
>few|TRBD2|TRBV10-3|TRBJ2-7
TGTGCCATCAATCGGGGGGAAGGCGAGCAGTACTTC
CAINRGEGEQYF
>many|NA|TRBV7-9|TRBJ2-3
TGTGCCAGCAGTGCATTGGATACGCAGTATTTT
CASSALDTQYF
>NA|TRBD1|TRBV18|TRBJ2-5
TGTGCCAGCTCACCACTTCAGGACAGGGGGAAAGAGACCCAGTACTTC
CASSPLQDRGKETQYF
>NA|NA|TRBV18|TRBJ1-2
TGTGCCAGCTCACCACCGACCAGTTATGGCTACACCTTC
CASSPPTSYGYTF
>many|TRBD2|TRBV12-3/TRBV12-4|TRBJ2-1
TGTGCCAGCAGTACCGGGATAGCGGGGGGGTACAATGAGCAGTTCTTC
CASSTGIAGGYNEQFF
>NA|TRBD1|TRBV6-1|TRBJ1-2
TGTGCCAGCAGTCGCGAGACAGGGGCCTATGGCTACACCTTC
CASSRETGAYGYTF
>NA|NA|TRBV5-1|TRBJ1-2
TGCGCCAGCAGCTACGGACAGACTTATGGCTACACCTTC
CASSYGQTYGYTF